This TCR beta chain was recorded in a study of OX40 agonist ivuxolimab in advanced cancers. At the level of the study: Patients were dosed with the agonistic anti-OX40 (CD134) antibody ivuxolimab. Administration of intravenous ivuxolimab to patients occurred every 2 weeks at 0.01 to 10 mg/kg.

CDR3 length equals 15 residues. Germline V gives CDR1 KGHSH, CDR2 LQKENI. The V end was cut by 3 bases, the J end by 0 bases, with 11 bases between. General study results and limits: Antigen specificity was not determined for the expanded peripheral T cells.

As to this clone: Antigen: not known.

Produced via immunoSEQ multiplex PCR; TCRdb's table is partial and in-frame only. Seen here are 100,000 to 120,000 clones, approximately 89% observed once, and the top ten hold 0.25% to 0.3%. The specimen comprised CD4+ or CD8+ T cells sorted from blood, sampled in a trial of the OX40 agonist ivuxolimab. This TCR was sampled from an adult with an advanced solid tumor such as melanoma, head and neck, liver or kidney cancer. The chain combines TRBV18 with TRBJ1-1; D is ambiguous. Here the CDR3 reads CASSPQEDLNTEAFF. The CDR3 DNA reads TGTGCCAGCTCACCTCAAGAGGATTTGAACACTGAAGCTTTCTTT.